Listed below are T cell receptor beta chains from one sample, sequenced in a study of cytomegalovirus exposure and HLA in healthy donors. The assay was immunoSEQ multiplex PCR, and TCRdb's table has in-frame clones only and misses some. The sample lists approximately 220,000 clones; approximately 88% were seen once. The source material was PBMCs. Receptors originate from a boy aged 2 to 10 in good health and CMV-seronegative. Both conserved end residues are part of each CDR3. Each record gives: clone size, J gene, D gene, V gene, CDR3 protein, CDR3 DNA. The D gene is left open where the match is weak. For some rows the clone size is stated as once, few or many, or as a class when expanded; others skip it.

size: -; J: TRBJ2-5; D: -; V: TRBV7-9; CDR3: CASSWGQAQETQYF; DNA: TGTGCCAGCAGCTGGGGGCAGGCCCAAGAGACCCAGTACTTC
size: -; J: TRBJ2-3; D: TRBD2; V: TRBV5-6; CDR3: CASSLEVTSGTDTQYF; DNA: TGTGCCAGCAGCTTGGAGGTAACTAGCGGCACAGATACGCAGTATTTT
size: -; J: TRBJ2-7; D: -; V: TRBV5-5; CDR3: CASSLASPGRGYEQYF; DNA: TGTGCCAGCAGCTTGGCCTCCCCAGGACGGGGGTACGAGCAGTACTTC
size: -; J: TRBJ1-5; D: -; V: TRBV6-4; CDR3: CASSETGKQPQHF; DNA: TGTGCCAGCAGTGAAACAGGGAAGCAGCCCCAGCATTTT
size: -; J: TRBJ1-1; D: -; V: TRBV10-3; CDR3: CAISESQGWSEAFF; DNA: TGTGCCATCAGTGAGTCTCAGGGATGGAGTGAAGCTTTCTTT
size: -; J: TRBJ2-3; D: TRBD2; V: TRBV11-3; CDR3: CASSRGLAADTQYF; DNA: TGTGCCAGCAGCCGTGGACTAGCTGCGGATACGCAGTATTTT
size: -; J: TRBJ2-2; D: -; V: TRBV5-1; CDR3: CASSAGATGTGELFF; DNA: TGCGCCAGCAGCGCCGGAGCAACTGGCACCGGGGAGCTGTTTTTT
size: -; J: TRBJ1-1; D: -; V: TRBV6-1; CDR3: CASNLQGTVATEAFF; DNA: TGTGCCAGCAACTTACAGGGAACGGTGGCCACTGAAGCTTTCTTT
size: -; J: TRBJ1-1; D: -; V: TRBV6-1; CDR3: CASRRGTEAFF; DNA: TGTGCCAGCCGGAGGGGTACTGAAGCTTTCTTT
size: -; J: TRBJ2-1; D: TRBD2; V: TRBV2; CDR3: CASSGGEIGNEQFF; DNA: TGTGCCAGCAGCGGGGGGGAAATAGGAAATGAGCAGTTCTTC
size: -; J: TRBJ2-2; D: TRBD2; V: TRBV30; CDR3: CAWSALAATGELFF; DNA: TGTGCCTGGAGTGCACTAGCGGCAACCGGGGAGCTGTTTTTT
size: once; J: TRBJ1-1; D: -; V: TRBV2; CDR3: CASRGGQIDTEAFF; DNA: TGTGCCAGCAGGGGGGGGCAAATCGACACTGAAGCTTTCTTT
size: -; J: TRBJ2-2; D: TRBD2; V: TRBV30; CDR3: CAWSVRRLATTGELFF; DNA: TGTGCCTGGAGTGTACGCCGACTAGCGACCACCGGGGAGCTGTTTTTT
size: -; J: TRBJ2-7; D: TRBD2; V: TRBV6-1; CDR3: CASSPSGSVYEQYF; DNA: TGTGCCAGCAGTCCGAGCGGGAGTGTATACGAGCAGTACTTC
size: -; J: TRBJ1-2; D: -; V: TRBV19; CDR3: CASKQDEGGYTF; DNA: TGTGCCAGTAAACAGGATGAAGGAGGCTACACCTTC
size: -; J: TRBJ1-2; D: TRBD1; V: TRBV27; CDR3: CASSFTGGSPNYGYTF; DNA: TGTGCCAGCAGTTTTACAGGGGGTTCCCCTAACTATGGCTACACCTTC
size: once; J: TRBJ2-2; D: -; V: TRBV15; CDR3: CATHSLSANTGELFF; DNA: TGTGCCACCCACTCACTTAGCGCGAACACCGGGGAGCTGTTTTTT
size: -; J: TRBJ2-5; D: -; V: TRBV10-3; CDR3: CAISEEGVPQETQYF; DNA: TGTGCCATCAGTGAAGAAGGGGTTCCCCAAGAGACCCAGTACTTC
size: -; J: TRBJ1-5; D: -; V: TRBV19; CDR3: CASSKDGLYQPQHF; DNA: TGTGCCAGTAGCAAGGACGGACTATATCAGCCCCAGCATTTT
size: -; J: TRBJ2-7; D: TRBD1; V: TRBV5-1; CDR3: CASSTGQGLSYEQYF; DNA: TGCGCCAGCAGCACAGGACAGGGGTTATCCTACGAGCAGTACTTC
size: -; J: TRBJ2-1; D: TRBD2; V: TRBV7-9; CDR3: CASSLPLLAGGPSNEQFF; DNA: TGTGCCAGCAGCTTACCTCTATTAGCGGGAGGGCCGAGCAATGAGCAGTTCTTC
size: -; J: TRBJ2-1; D: TRBD2; V: TRBV11-1; CDR3: CASSDGTSGGARNEQFF; DNA: TGTGCCAGCAGCGATGGGACTAGCGGGGGGGCCAGGAATGAGCAGTTCTTC
size: -; J: TRBJ1-1; D: TRBD1; V: TRBV6-1; CDR3: CASSDQGVVANTEAFF; DNA: TGTGCCAGCAGTGACCAGGGGGTGGTCGCGAACACTGAAGCTTTCTTT
size: -; J: TRBJ1-2; D: -; V: TRBV12-5; CDR3: CASGPTPGVGPYGYTF; DNA: TGTGCTAGTGGCCCTACCCCGGGGGTCGGACCCTATGGCTACACCTTC
size: -; J: TRBJ2-5; D: TRBD2; V: TRBV9; CDR3: CASSPTSGQETQYF; DNA: TGTGCCAGCAGTCCGACTAGCGGCCAAGAGACCCAGTACTTC
size: once; J: TRBJ2-2; D: -; V: TRBV14; CDR3: CASSPHSGELFF; DNA: TGTGCCAGCAGCCCCCATTCCGGGGAGCTGTTTTTT
size: -; J: TRBJ2-7; D: TRBD2; V: TRBV7-8; CDR3: CASSLVGSGRSYEQYF; DNA: TGTGCCAGCAGCTTAGTAGGTAGCGGGAGGTCCTACGAGCAGTACTTC
size: few; J: TRBJ1-1; D: -; V: TRBV2; CDR3: CASMVGRAMNTEAFF; DNA: TGTGCCAGCATGGTCGGCAGGGCCATGAACACTGAAGCTTTCTTT
size: -; J: TRBJ1-2; D: TRBD1; V: TRBV19; CDR3: CASSMETGGYSGYTF; DNA: TGTGCCAGTAGTATGGAGACAGGGGGCTATAGTGGCTACACCTTC
size: -; J: TRBJ1-1; D: -; V: TRBV19; CDR3: CASSIEADEAFF; DNA: TGTGCCAGTAGTATAGAGGCCGATGAAGCTTTCTTT
size: few; J: TRBJ2-7; D: TRBD1; V: TRBV29-1; CDR3: CSVGGLGTGAPSYEQYF; DNA: TGCAGCGTTGGAGGCCTAGGCACAGGGGCCCCCTCCTACGAGCAGTACTTC
size: -; J: TRBJ1-1; D: -; V: TRBV1; CDR3: CTSSQDGTRTEAFF; DNA: TGCACCAGCAGCCAAGACGGGACTCGAACTGAAGCTTTCTTT
size: -; J: TRBJ1-2; D: -; V: TRBV6-1; CDR3: CASSQGPLSYGYTF; DNA: TGTGCCAGCAGTCAGGGGCCACTGAGCTATGGCTACACCTTC
size: -; J: TRBJ2-2; D: TRBD2; V: TRBV30; CDR3: CAWSVVRWLAGEAPTGELFF; DNA: TGTGCCTGGAGTGTAGTTCGGTGGCTAGCGGGAGAAGCCCCCACCGGGGAGCTGTTTTTT
size: -; J: TRBJ2-1; D: -; V: TRBV13; CDR3: CASSFPTGSDEQFF; DNA: TGTGCCAGCAGCTTTCCTACGGGAAGCGATGAGCAGTTCTTC
size: few; J: TRBJ2-7; D: TRBD2; V: TRBV5-6; CDR3: CASSPGLVNEQYF; DNA: TGTGCCAGCAGCCCGGGACTAGTAAACGAGCAGTACTTC
size: -; J: TRBJ2-7; D: -; V: TRBV27; CDR3: CASSFGAGNIYEQYF; DNA: TGTGCCAGCAGTTTTGGGGCAGGGAATATCTACGAGCAGTACTTC
size: -; J: TRBJ1-1; D: TRBD1; V: TRBV7-9; CDR3: CASSAGQGAGEAFF; DNA: TGTGCCAGCAGCGCGGGACAGGGGGCAGGAGAAGCTTTCTTT
size: -; J: TRBJ2-5; D: TRBD2; V: TRBV11-2; CDR3: CASGPLAGFQETQYF; DNA: TGTGCCAGCGGTCCCCTAGCGGGGTTTCAAGAGACCCAGTACTTC
size: -; J: TRBJ2-5; D: TRBD1; V: TRBV19; CDR3: CASSIRTGNRETQYF; DNA: TGTGCCAGTAGTATCAGGACAGGGAATCGGGAGACCCAGTACTTC
size: -; J: TRBJ2-6; D: -; V: TRBV6-5; CDR3: CASSYHGANVLTF; DNA: TGTGCCAGCAGTTACCATGGGGCCAACGTCCTGACTTTC
size: -; J: TRBJ2-5; D: -; V: TRBV14; CDR3: CASSNLGAGALQETQYF; DNA: TGTGCCAGCAGCAACTTGGGGGCGGGAGCGCTCCAAGAGACCCAGTACTTC
size: few; J: TRBJ1-1; D: -; V: TRBV19; CDR3: CASSMTVGTEAFF; DNA: TGTGCCAGTAGTATGACAGTAGGCACTGAAGCTTTCTTT
size: -; J: TRBJ2-7; D: -; V: TRBV10-3; CDR3: CATQGGEQYF; DNA: TGTGCCACCCAGGGAGGCGAGCAGTACTTC
size: few; J: TRBJ2-7; D: -; V: TRBV7-9; CDR3: CASSQEGSYEQYF; DNA: TGTGCCAGCAGCCAGGAGGGCTCCTACGAGCAGTACTTC
size: few; J: TRBJ1-2; D: TRBD1; V: TRBV5-1; CDR3: CASSLEEGAYGYTF; DNA: TGCGCCAGCAGCTTGGAGGAGGGGGCCTATGGCTACACCTTC
size: -; J: TRBJ1-4; D: -; V: TRBV5-6; CDR3: CASSSGTPATNEKLFF; DNA: TGTGCCAGCAGCTCGGGGACTCCGGCAACTAATGAAAAACTGTTTTTT
size: -; J: TRBJ2-7; D: TRBD2; V: TRBV28; CDR3: CASSLGGGGVYEQYF; DNA: TGTGCCAGCAGTTTAGGAGGCGGGGGGGTATACGAGCAGTACTTC
size: -; J: TRBJ1-2; D: -; V: TRBV7-9; CDR3: CASSLAGQYGYTF; DNA: TGTGCCAGCAGCTTAGCAGGACAGTATGGCTACACCTTC
size: -; J: TRBJ2-1; D: TRBD2; V: TRBV5-6; CDR3: CASTSGLADYNEQFF; DNA: TGTGCCAGCACCTCGGGACTAGCGGATTACAATGAGCAGTTCTTC